Shown below are 32 T cell receptor beta chains from a single sample sequenced in a study of T cell responses to AZD1222 COVID-19 vaccine. Profiling relied on immunoSEQ multiplex PCR, and the TCRdb table lists in-frame clones only, not all of them. This sample has 190,000 or so clones, with approximately 93% found just once. The source was peripheral blood, collected 28 days after the second AZD1222 dose. Receptors were obtained from an adult who received the AZD1222 COVID-19 vaccine.

The gene calls are TRBV3-1 (or the pseudogene TRBV3-2) and TRBJ1-4, with D tentatively TRBD1 (5 bases). CDR3 size: 15 residues. Germline-derived CDR1 and CDR2 are LGHDT and YNNKEL (reference sequence). V was cut by 4 bases and J by 7 bases, with 16 bases left in between. CDR3 nucleotides: TGTGCCAGCAGCCCGGCGTGGGGGGATGGTGAAAAACTGTTTTTT. Protein: CASSPAWGDGEKLFF.

The CDR3 here is CASSDRQPQHF. Here the CDR3 DNA reads TGTGCCAGCAGTGATAGACAGCCCCAGCATTTT. V and J are TRBV2 and TRBJ1-5, with D unresolved. Germline-derived CDR1 and CDR2 are SNHLY and FYNNEI. This CDR3 is 11 amino acids long. Between the trimmed V and J ends, which lost 3 bases and 7 bases, there was a span of 4 bases.

The chain employs TRBV2 and TRBJ1-6; D might be TRBD1 (5 bases). This CDR3 region has 15 residues. V was clipped by 5 bases and J by 5 bases, with 13 bases between them. CDR1 and CDR2 from the germline V gene are SNHLY and FYNNEI. CDR3 in amino acids: CASSTQGRHNSPLHF. DNA of the CDR3: TGTGCCAGCAGTACTCAGGGACGGCATAATTCACCCCTCCACTTT.

The chain links TRBV27 to TRBJ1-4, with no clear D. CDR1 MNHEY and CDR2 SMNVEV come from the germline V gene (reference sequence). This CDR3 contains 15 residues. V shed 4 bases and J shed 6 bases, with 15 bases lying between them. The CDR3 spells CASSSHPSGDEKLFF. The CDR3 bases are TGTGCCAGCAGTTCTCACCCGTCTGGTGATGAAAAACTGTTTTTT.

The chain joins TRBV11-2 to TRBJ2-5; D is possibly TRBD1 (5 bases). Germline V gene sequence: CDR1 SGHAT, CDR2 FQNNGV. The length of the CDR3 is 19 residues. The V end was cut by 2 bases, the J end by 4 bases, with 26 bases between. The CDR3 sequence: CASSLLTQAGIGVGETQYF. For the CDR3, the DNA is TGTGCCAGCAGCTTACTCACCCAAGCAGGGATAGGTGTTGGAGAGACCCAGTACTTC.

Here the CDR3 reads CASSQELANYGYTF. The CDR3 DNA reads TGCGCCAGCAGCCAAGAGCTGGCTAACTATGGCTACACCTTC. The V call is TRBV4-3, the J call TRBJ1-2; D remains ambiguous. The CDR3 runs to 14 residues. The germline CDR1 and CDR2 sequences are LGHNA and YSLEER. Trimming pared 0 bases from V and 0 bases from J, leaving 5 bases between.

This rearrangement joins TRBV30 to TRBJ2-5; 10 bases are shared with TRBD2. This CDR3 has 15 amino acids. CDR1 is GTSNPN and CDR2 is SVGIG in the germline V gene (reference sequence). V was clipped by 0 bases and J by 5 bases; unmatched bases: 6. The CDR3 loop reads CAWSVQTSGFETQYF. The CDR3 coding sequence is TGTGCCTGGAGTGTACAGACTAGCGGGTTTGAGACCCAGTACTTC. The whole variable domain, filled in from reference TRBV30 and TRBJ2-5, reads SQTIHQWPATLVQPVGSPLSLECTVEGTSNPNLYWYRQAAGRGLQLLFYSVGIGQISSEVPQNLSASRPQDRQFILSSKKLLLSDSGFYLCAWSVQTSGFETQYFGPGTRLLVL.

This chain joins TRBV30 and TRBJ1-1; 9 nucleotides agree with TRBD1. V shed 3 bases, J shed 4 bases, and the junction held 0 bases outside the gene matches. The germline V gene has CDR1 GTSNPN and CDR2 SVGIG (reference sequence). This CDR3 spans 12 amino acids. CDR3 sequence (DNA): TGTGCCTGGAGGACAGGGGGCACTGAAGCTTTCTTT. It specifies CAWRTGGTEAFF.

The chain links TRBV27 to TRBJ2-7, with 8 nucleotides matching TRBD2. Germline assignment: CDR1 MNHEY and CDR2 SMNVEV (reference sequence). The CDR3 length is 15 residues. V dropped 6 bases and J dropped 4; count of bases not matched to a gene: 11. CDR3 bases: TGTGCCAGCAGCAAGTTCCCGGGGGGGGGATACGAGCAGTACTTC. Its protein is CASSKFPGGGYEQYF.

J is TRBJ2-6 and V is TRBV7-9; D remains unclear. V lost 2 bases and J lost 2, with 7 bases in between. CDR1 and CDR2 (germline): SEHNR, FQNEAQ (reference sequence). CDR3 length: 15 residues. The CDR3 here is CASSLRETGANVLTF. The DNA of the CDR3 is TGTGCCAGCAGCTTAAGGGAAACTGGGGCCAACGTCCTGACTTTC.

For the CDR3, the DNA is TGCGCCAGCAGGCCCGGGACCAACACTGAAGCTTTCTTT. Amino acids: CASRPGTNTEAFF. This chain joins TRBV5-1 and TRBJ1-1, with D possibly matching TRBD1 (5 bases). The CDR3 loop spans 13 amino acids. The ends were cut back, 5 bases at V and 2 bases at J, with 10 bases in the middle. CDR1 is SGHRS and CDR2 is YFSETQ in the germline V gene.

This rearrangement joins TRBV3-1 (or the pseudogene TRBV3-2) to TRBJ2-5, with 10 bases that match TRBD2. In germline, CDR1 is LGHDT, CDR2 YNNKEL (reference sequence). The trim removed 4 bases at V and 4 bases at J, leaving 9 bases unmatched. The CDR3 is 16 residues long. The CDR3: CASSRGVAGGGETQYF. The CDR3 region has the DNA TGTGCCAGCAGCCGCGGGGTAGCGGGGGGAGGAGAGACCCAGTACTTC.

The chain has TRBV19 and TRBJ1-2, with D possibly matching TRBD1 (5 bases). The CDR3 runs 13 residues. CDR1 is LNHDA, CDR2 SQIVND, per germline (reference sequence). Trimming took 5 bases from V and 8 from J, leaving 15 bases between them. The CDR3 region is CASSETAGWGYTF. The CDR3 region has the DNA TGTGCCAGTAGTGAGACAGCCGGGTGGGGCTACACCTTC.

This clone was counted a few times. The J gene is TRBJ2-3, the V gene TRBV9, with D possibly TRBD1 on 6 matching bases. Germline V lookup: CDR1 SGDLS, CDR2 YYNGEE. Deletions cut 4 bases from V and 0 bases from J, with 18 bases between. The CDR3 is made up of 17 amino acids. The CDR3 protein is CASSPGALGSSTDTQYF. As DNA, the CDR3 is TGTGCCAGCAGCCCAGGGGCCTTGGGTTCTAGCACAGATACGCAGTATTTT.

The chain links TRBV7-2 to TRBJ1-5; TRBD1 aligns across 8 bases. The CDR3 contains 15 residues. CDR1 SGHTA and CDR2 FQGNSA come from the germline V gene. Unmatched junction bases numbered 5, after V lost 3 bases and J lost 4 bases. CDR3 sequence reads: CASSLSGTGNQPQHF. CDR3 nucleotide sequence: TGTGCCAGCAGCTTGTCCGGGACAGGTAATCAGCCCCAGCATTTT.

The genes are TRBV27 and TRBJ2-5; 12 bases line up with TRBD1. This CDR3 is built from 17 residues. J lost 7 bases, V lost 5 bases, and 14 bases had no gene match. The germline gives CDR1 MNHEY, CDR2 SMNVEV (reference sequence). CDR3 sequence reads: CASSVSPGTGGLGTQYF. DNA for the CDR3: TGTGCCAGCAGTGTCTCTCCCGGGACAGGGGGCTTGGGGACCCAGTACTTC.

In the case of this clone: Other DNA sequences of this sample code for an identical CDR3. The chain has TRBV7-2 and TRBJ1-5, with D maybe TRBD1 (5 bases). Germline loops: CDR1 SGHTA, CDR2 FQGNSA. The CDR3 is 15 amino acids. V shed 0 bases and J shed 1 base, with 7 bases lying between them. The DNA of the CDR3 is TGTGCCAGCAGCTTAGCGGGGGGGAGCAATCAGCCCCAGCATTTT. Its translation: CASSLAGGSNQPQHF.

This rearrangement joins TRBV5-6 to TRBJ2-2, with 8 bases that match TRBD2. The junction had 13 bases not matched to a gene; V was cut back by 3 bases and J by 6 bases. The germline CDR1 and CDR2 sequences are SGHDT and YYEEEE. The CDR3 has 17 amino acids. DNA of the CDR3: TGTGCCAGCAGCTGGGGCGGGGGGCCCTCAGTTTCCGGGGAGCTGTTTTTT. This encodes CASSWGGGPSVSGELFF.

The genes are TRBV6-5 and TRBJ2-2, with 7 bases lining up with TRBD2. The germline V gene has CDR1 MNHEY and CDR2 SVGAGI. With 0 bases clipped from V and 1 base from J, the junction kept 2 bases outside the gene matches. The CDR3 has 16 residues. The CDR3 sequence: CASSYSSSGNTGELFF. As DNA, the CDR3 is TGTGCCAGCAGTTACTCGTCTAGCGGGAACACCGGGGAGCTGTTTTTT.

CDR3 sequence: CASSEVRLGETQYF. CDR3 DNA sequence: TGTGCCAGCAGTGAAGTCCGGTTGGGGGAGACCCAGTACTTC. The J gene is TRBJ2-5, the V gene TRBV6-1, with no clear D. V lost 1 base to trimming and J lost 5 bases, with 11 bases between them. Germline CDR1 and CDR2: MNHNS and SASEGT. The CDR3 length is 14 residues.

The chain joins TRBV7-2 to TRBJ1-6; D not certain. Germline V CDR1 and CDR2: SGHTA, FQGNSA. There are 13 residues in the CDR3. V shed 1 base and J shed 6 bases, with 4 bases lying between them. As DNA, the CDR3 is TGTGCCAGCAGCTTAGGGTTTAATTCACCCCTCCACTTT. Translating gives CASSLGFNSPLHF.

The rearrangement links TRBV18 to TRBJ2-3; D tentatively reads TRBD1 or TRBD2 (5 bases each). This CDR3 has 17 amino acids. Trimming left V 0 bases short and J 3 bases short, with 16 bases between. Germline V CDR1 and CDR2: KGHSH, LQKENI. The CDR3 protein is CASSPPAGSPLTDTQYF. The CDR3 DNA reads as TGTGCCAGCTCACCACCGGCAGGGAGCCCCCTTACAGATACGCAGTATTTT.

J is TRBJ1-5 and V is TRBV2, with no clear D. V was shortened by 7 bases and J by 3 bases, with 10 bases between the two germline ends. Germline lookup yields CDR1 SNHLY and CDR2 FYNNEI. The CDR3 spans 13 residues. CDR3 in DNA: TGTGCCAGCATTGGTGAGTTCAATCAGCCCCAGCATTTT. Protein: CASIGEFNQPQHF. The full variable domain, in which reference TRBV2 and TRBJ1-5 provide the parts outside the CDR3, is EPEVTQTPSHQVTQMGQEVILRCVPISNHLYFYWYRQILGQKVEFLVSFYNNEISEKSEIFDDQFSVERPDGSNFTLKIRSTKLEDSAMYFCASIGEFNQPQHFGDGTRLSIL.

This clone was counted a single time. The J gene is TRBJ2-5, the V gene TRBV3-1 (or the pseudogene TRBV3-2); D not certain. Germline V gene sequence: CDR1 LGHDT, CDR2 YNNKEL (reference sequence). V lost 0 bases to trimming and J lost 3 bases, with 11 bases between them. The CDR3 is 15 amino acids. In nucleotides, the CDR3 is TGTGCCAGCAGCCAAGATCTGCCCCGAAAAGAGACCCAGTACTTC. Residues: CASSQDLPRKETQYF.

This chain uses TRBV19 with TRBJ2-1; possibly TRBD1 for D (6 bases). The germline CDR1 and CDR2 sequences are LNHDA and SQIVND (reference sequence). With 0 bases removed from V and 8 bases from J, the gap between germline ends came to 11 bases. The CDR3 runs to 14 residues. The chain's CDR3 is CASSIESRGHEQFF. Written as DNA, the CDR3 is TGTGCCAGTAGTATAGAATCCAGGGGACATGAGCAGTTCTTC.

This clone came up once. This chain joins TRBV4-1 and TRBJ1-1; D is uncertain. This CDR3 contains 14 residues. Germline lookup yields CDR1 MGHRA and CDR2 YSYEKL. V shed 0 bases and J shed 5 bases, with 10 bases lying between them. The CDR3 loop reads CASSQDDTRTEAFF. In DNA, the CDR3 is TGCGCCAGCAGCCAAGATGACACACGAACTGAAGCTTTCTTT.

This CDR3 is CASSPSPGEKPQHF. The CDR3 nucleotides are TGTGCCAGCTCACCGAGTCCTGGAGAGAAGCCCCAGCATTTT. This sequence joins TRBV18 and TRBJ1-5; D is ambiguous. This CDR3 spans 14 amino acids. Trimming cost V 3 bases and J 8 bases, with 14 bases left between them. Germline V gene data show CDR1 as KGHSH and CDR2 as LQKENI.

V gene TRBV5-4 combines with J gene TRBJ2-5; maybe TRBD1 (5 bases). The CDR3 runs to 14 residues. The germline V gene encodes CDR1 SGHNT and CDR2 YYREEE (reference sequence). The V and J ends lost 4 bases and 5 bases respectively, with 15 bases between them. CDR3 DNA: TGTGCCAGCAGCCCTCGGCAGGGCAGGGAGACCCAGTACTTC. Translating it yields CASSPRQGRETQYF.

This chain uses TRBV9 with TRBJ1-3; tentative D call: TRBD1 (5 bases). Germline V lookup: CDR1 SGDLS, CDR2 YYNGEE. V was trimmed by 0 bases and J by 4 bases, leaving 11 bases between them. CDR3 length: 15 amino acids. CDR3 sequence (DNA): TGTGCCAGCAGCGTAGCGGGCAGGGCAGGAAACACCATATATTTT. Protein product: CASSVAGRAGNTIYF.

This chain connects TRBV6-2 or TRBV6-3 to TRBJ1-1, with D perhaps matching TRBD1 (5 bases). V was clipped by 0 bases and J by 11 bases, with 13 bases between them. The CDR3 consists of 13 residues. CDR1 is MNHEY and CDR2 is SVGEGT in the germline V gene. The DNA of the CDR3 is TGTGCCAGCAGTTACTCAAGAGGGCAGGGCGCTTTCTTT. The encoded protein is CASSYSRGQGAFF.

The rearrangement links TRBV19 to TRBJ2-7; TRBD2 agrees at 7 bases. The junction had 9 bases not matched to a gene; V was cut back by 3 bases and J by 7 bases. The CDR3 covers 14 residues. Germline assignment: CDR1 LNHDA and CDR2 SQIVND (reference sequence). In DNA form, the CDR3 reads TGTGCCAGTAGTATCCGGGGCCCGGGAGGAGAGCAGTACTTC. Amino acid sequence: CASSIRGPGGEQYF.

The chain recombines TRBV27 with TRBJ1-4; D not resolved. V gave up 4 bases and J gave up 7 bases, with 13 bases separating them. The CDR3 sequence is 14 residues long. CDR1 and CDR2 (germline): MNHEY, SMNVEV (reference sequence). The CDR3 region has the DNA TGTGCCAGCAGTTCCTCGGTGAACGGTGAAAAACTGTTTTTT. This gives the protein CASSSSVNGEKLFF. The entire variable domain, with the rest obtained from reference TRBV27 and TRBJ1-4, is as follows: EAQVTQNPRYLITVTGKKLTVTCSQNMNHEYMSWYRQDPGLGLRQIYYSMNVEVTDKGDVPEGYKVSRKEKRNFPLILESPSPNQTSLYFCASSSSVNGEKLFFGSGTQLSVL.